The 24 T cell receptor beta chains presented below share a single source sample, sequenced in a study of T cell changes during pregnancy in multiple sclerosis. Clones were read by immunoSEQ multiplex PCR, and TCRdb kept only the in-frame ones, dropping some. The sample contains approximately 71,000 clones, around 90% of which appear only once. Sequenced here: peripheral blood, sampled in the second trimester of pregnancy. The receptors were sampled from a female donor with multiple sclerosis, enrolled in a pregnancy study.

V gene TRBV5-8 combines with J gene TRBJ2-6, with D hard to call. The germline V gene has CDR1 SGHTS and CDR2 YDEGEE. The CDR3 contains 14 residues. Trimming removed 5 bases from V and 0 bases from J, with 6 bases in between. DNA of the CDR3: TGTGCCAGCAGTATAAACTCTGGGGCCAACGTCCTGACTTTC. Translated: CASSINSGANVLTF.

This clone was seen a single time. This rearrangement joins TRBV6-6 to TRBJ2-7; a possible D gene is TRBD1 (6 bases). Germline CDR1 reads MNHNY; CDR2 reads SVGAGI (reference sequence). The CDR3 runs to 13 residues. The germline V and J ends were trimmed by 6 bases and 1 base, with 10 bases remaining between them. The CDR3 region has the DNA TGTGCCAGCAGCCGGACAGCTTCCTACGAGCAGTACTTC. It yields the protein CASSRTASYEQYF.

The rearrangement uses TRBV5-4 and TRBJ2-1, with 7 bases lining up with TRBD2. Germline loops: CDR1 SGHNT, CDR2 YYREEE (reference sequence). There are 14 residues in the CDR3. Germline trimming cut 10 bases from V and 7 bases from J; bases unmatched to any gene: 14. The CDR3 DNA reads TGTGCCTACTCAGACGCGGGAGCGGGAAATGAGCAGTTCTTC. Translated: CAYSDAGAGNEQFF.

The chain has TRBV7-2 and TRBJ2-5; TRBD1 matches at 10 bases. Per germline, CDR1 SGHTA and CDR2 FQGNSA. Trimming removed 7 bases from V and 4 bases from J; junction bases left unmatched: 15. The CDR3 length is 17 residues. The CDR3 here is CASISRRDRGLRETQYF. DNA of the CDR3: TGTGCCAGCATCTCCAGGCGGGACAGGGGATTGCGAGAGACCCAGTACTTC.

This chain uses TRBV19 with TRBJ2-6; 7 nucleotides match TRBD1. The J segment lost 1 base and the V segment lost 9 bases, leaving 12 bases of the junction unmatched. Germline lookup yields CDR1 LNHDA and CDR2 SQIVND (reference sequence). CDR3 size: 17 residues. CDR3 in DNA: TGTGCCAGCACATCGGGGACGACAGGGTCTGGGGCCAACGTCCTGACTTTC. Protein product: CASTSGTTGSGANVLTF.

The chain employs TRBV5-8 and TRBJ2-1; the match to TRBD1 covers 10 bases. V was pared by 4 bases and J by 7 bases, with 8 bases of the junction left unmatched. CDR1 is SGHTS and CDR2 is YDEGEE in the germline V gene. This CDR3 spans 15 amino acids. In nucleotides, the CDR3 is TGTGCCAGCAGCCCCGGACAGGGGGACTTTAATGAGCAGTTCTTC. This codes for CASSPGQGDFNEQFF.

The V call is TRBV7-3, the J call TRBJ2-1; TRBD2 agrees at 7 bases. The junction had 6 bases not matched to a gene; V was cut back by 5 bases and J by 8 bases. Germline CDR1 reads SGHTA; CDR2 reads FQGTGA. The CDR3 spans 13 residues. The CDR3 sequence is CASSPAGAHEQFF. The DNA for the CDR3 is TGTGCCAGCAGCCCGGCGGGAGCCCATGAGCAGTTCTTC.

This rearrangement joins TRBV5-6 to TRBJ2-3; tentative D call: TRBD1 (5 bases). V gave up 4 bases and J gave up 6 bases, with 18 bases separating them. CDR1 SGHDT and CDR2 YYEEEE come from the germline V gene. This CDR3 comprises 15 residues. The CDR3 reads CASSKYDRQLDTQYF. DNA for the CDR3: TGTGCCAGCAGCAAATACGACAGACAACTCGATACGCAGTATTTT.

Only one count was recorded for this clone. The CDR3 sequence: CASSLWIRETDGYTF. The CDR3 DNA sequence: TGTGCCAGCAGCTTATGGATCCGGGAGACAGATGGCTACACCTTC. The rearrangement uses TRBV7-9 and TRBJ1-2; tentatively, D is TRBD1 (5 bases). The germline CDR1 and CDR2 sequences are SEHNR and FQNEAQ (reference sequence). Trimming removed 2 bases from V and 6 bases from J, with 16 bases in between. CDR3 length: 15 residues.

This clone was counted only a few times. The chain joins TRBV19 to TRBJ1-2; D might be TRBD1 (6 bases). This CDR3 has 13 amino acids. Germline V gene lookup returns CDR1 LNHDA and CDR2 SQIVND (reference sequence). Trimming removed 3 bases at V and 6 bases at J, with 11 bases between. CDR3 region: CASSISQGNGYTF. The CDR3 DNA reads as TGTGCCAGTAGTATCAGCCAGGGGAATGGCTACACCTTC.

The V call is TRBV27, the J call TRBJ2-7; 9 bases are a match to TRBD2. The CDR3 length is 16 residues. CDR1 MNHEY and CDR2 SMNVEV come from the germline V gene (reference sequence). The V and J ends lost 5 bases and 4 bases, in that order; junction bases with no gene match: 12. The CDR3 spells CASSLLAGEKLYEQYF. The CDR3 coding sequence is TGTGCCAGCAGTCTGTTAGCGGGGGAAAAGCTTTACGAGCAGTACTTC.

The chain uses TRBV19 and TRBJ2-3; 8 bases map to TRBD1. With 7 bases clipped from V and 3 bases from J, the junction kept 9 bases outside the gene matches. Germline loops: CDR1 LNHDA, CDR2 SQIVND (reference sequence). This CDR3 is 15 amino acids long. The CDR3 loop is CASNQRTGSTDTQYF. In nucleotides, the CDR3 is TGTGCCAGTAATCAGCGGACAGGGTCGACAGATACGCAGTATTTT.

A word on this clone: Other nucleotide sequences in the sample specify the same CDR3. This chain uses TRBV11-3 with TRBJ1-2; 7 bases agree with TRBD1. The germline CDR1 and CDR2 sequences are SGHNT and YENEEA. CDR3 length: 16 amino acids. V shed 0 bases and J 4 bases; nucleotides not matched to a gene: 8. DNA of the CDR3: TGTGCCAGCAGCTTAGAGGGGAGACAGGGAGTCTATGGCTACACCTTC. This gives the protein CASSLEGRQGVYGYTF. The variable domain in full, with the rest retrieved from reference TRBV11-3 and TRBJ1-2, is EAGVVQSPRYKIIEKKQPVAFWCNPISGHNTLYWYLQNLGQGPELLIRYENEEAVDDSQLPKDRFSAERLKGVDSTLKIQPAELGDSAVYLCASSLEGRQGVYGYTFGSGTRLTVV.

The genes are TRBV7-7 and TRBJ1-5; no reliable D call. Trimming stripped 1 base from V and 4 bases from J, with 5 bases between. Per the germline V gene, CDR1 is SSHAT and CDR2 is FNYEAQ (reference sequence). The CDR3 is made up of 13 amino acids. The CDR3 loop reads CASSLGLNQPQHF. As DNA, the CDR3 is TGTGCCAGCAGCTTAGGTCTGAATCAGCCCCAGCATTTT.

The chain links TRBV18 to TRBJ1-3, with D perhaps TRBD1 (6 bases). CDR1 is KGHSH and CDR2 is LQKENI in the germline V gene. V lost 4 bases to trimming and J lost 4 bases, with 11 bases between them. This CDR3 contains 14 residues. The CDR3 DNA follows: TGTGCCAGCTCACAACAGGGCTCCGGAAACACCATATATTTT. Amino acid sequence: CASSQQGSGNTIYF.

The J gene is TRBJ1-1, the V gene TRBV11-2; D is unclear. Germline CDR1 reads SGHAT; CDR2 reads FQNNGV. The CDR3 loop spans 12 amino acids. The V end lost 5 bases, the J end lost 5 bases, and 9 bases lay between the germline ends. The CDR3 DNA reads TGTGCCAGCAGCCACCCGGGGACTGAAGCTTTCTTT. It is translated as CASSHPGTEAFF.

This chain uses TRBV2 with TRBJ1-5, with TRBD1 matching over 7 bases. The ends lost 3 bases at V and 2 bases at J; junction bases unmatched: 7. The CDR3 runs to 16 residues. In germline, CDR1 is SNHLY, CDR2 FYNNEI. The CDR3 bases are TGTGCCAGCAGTGACAACAGGGGAAGGGGCAATCAGCCCCAGCATTTT. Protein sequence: CASSDNRGRGNQPQHF.

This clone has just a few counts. The CDR3 loop reads CASSYSRRANEQFF. CDR3 bases: TGTGCCAGCAGTTACTCGCGGAGGGCGAATGAGCAGTTCTTC. The gene calls are TRBV6-5 and TRBJ2-1; perhaps TRBD2 as D (6 bases). CDR3 size: 14 residues. Germline assignment: CDR1 MNHEY and CDR2 SVGAGI. Trimming removed 0 bases from V and 7 bases from J, with 10 bases in between.

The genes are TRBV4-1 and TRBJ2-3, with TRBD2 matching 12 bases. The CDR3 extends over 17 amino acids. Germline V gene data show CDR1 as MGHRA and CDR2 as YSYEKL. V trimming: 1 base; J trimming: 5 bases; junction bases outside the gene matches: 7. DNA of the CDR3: TGCGCCAGCAGCCAAGGGTCTAGCGGGAGGGCCGGAGATACGCAGTATTTT. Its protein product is CASSQGSSGRAGDTQYF.

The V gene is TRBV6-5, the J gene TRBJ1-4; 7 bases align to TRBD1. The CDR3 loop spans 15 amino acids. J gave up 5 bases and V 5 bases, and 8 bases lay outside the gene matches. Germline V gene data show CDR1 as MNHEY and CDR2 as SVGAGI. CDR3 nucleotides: TGTGCCAGCAGTGTGGGACAGAACAGAAATGAAAAACTGTTTTTT. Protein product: CASSVGQNRNEKLFF.

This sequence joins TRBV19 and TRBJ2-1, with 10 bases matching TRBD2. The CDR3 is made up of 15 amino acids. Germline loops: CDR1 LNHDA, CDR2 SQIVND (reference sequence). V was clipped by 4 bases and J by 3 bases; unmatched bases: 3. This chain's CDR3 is CASSTGTSDYNEQFF. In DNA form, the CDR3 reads TGTGCCAGTAGTACCGGGACTAGCGACTACAATGAGCAGTTCTTC.

CDR3 in amino acids: CASNPLAVQETQYF. For the CDR3, the DNA is TGTGCCAGCAACCCTCTAGCGGTCCAAGAGACCCAGTACTTC. The V and J genes are TRBV28 and TRBJ2-5; the match to TRBD2 covers 7 bases. Germline V lookup: CDR1 MDHEN, CDR2 SYDVKM. The CDR3 runs to 14 residues. V shed 7 bases and J 1 base; nucleotides not matched to a gene: 6. Full variable domain (rest looked up from reference TRBV28 and TRBJ2-5): DVKVTQSSRYLVKRTGEKVFLECVQDMDHENMFWYRQDPGLGLRLIYFSYDVKMKEKGDIPEGYSVSREKKERFSLILESASTNQTSMYLCASNPLAVQETQYFGPGTRLLVL.

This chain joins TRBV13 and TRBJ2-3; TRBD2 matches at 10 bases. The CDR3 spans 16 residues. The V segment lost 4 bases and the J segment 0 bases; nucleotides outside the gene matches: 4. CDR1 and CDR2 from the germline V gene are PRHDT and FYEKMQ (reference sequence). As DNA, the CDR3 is TGTGCCAGCAGCTCCGGACTAGCGGAGAGCACAGATACGCAGTATTTT. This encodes CASSSGLAESTDTQYF.

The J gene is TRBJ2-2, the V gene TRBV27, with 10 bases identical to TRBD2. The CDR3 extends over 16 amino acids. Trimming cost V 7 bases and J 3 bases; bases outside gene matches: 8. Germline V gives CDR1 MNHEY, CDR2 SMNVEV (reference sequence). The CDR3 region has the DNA TGTGCCAGCACAGCTAGCGGGAGTGGGGACACCGGGGAGCTGTTTTTT. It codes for CASTASGSGDTGELFF.